This T cell receptor beta chain came from a study of T cells expressing NK-cell markers. Study-wide background: Cells sorted as CD3+CD56+NKG2C+, CD3+CD56+NKG2C- and CD3+CD56-NKG2C+ T cells supplied the TCR beta repertoires. Findings and limits, study-wide: The study found dominant NKG2C+ clonotypes at roughly 1.0-8% of CD8+ T cells in over 5 donors.

Remarks on this clonotype: Its target is unknown.

This CDR3 is 13 amino acids long. Germline V gene sequence: CDR1 SGHNT, CDR2 YENEEA. TCRdb re-called the 5' RACE reads and shows each CDR3 protein once, DNA omitted. The repertoire table contains about 460,000 distinct CDR3 sequences. This TCR came from a woman aged 45-59 years in good health. The sample was blood T cells: a sorted CD56 or NKG2C T cell subset, CD4+ or CD8+ T cells, or bulk PBMC T cells (not recorded which). The rearrangement uses TRBV11-3 and TRBJ2-1; TCRdb's D call, TRBD1, is unchecked because there is no DNA. The CDR3 protein is CASRKGQINEQFF.